The source of this T cell receptor beta chain is a study of cytomegalovirus exposure and HLA in healthy donors. The study ran its PCR with 60 Vbeta and 13 Jbeta primers. TCRdb's table, derived via immunoSEQ multiplex PCR, lists solely in-frame clones and lacks some. The table has about 130,000 clones, around three quarters seen once. Study conclusions and caveats: Follow-up analysis later connected one missense variant in DCLRE1C with trimming of TCR beta V- and J-genes.

Trimming removed 5 bases at V and 8 bases at J, with 21 bases between. The germline gives CDR1 SGHVS, CDR2 FQNEAQ. The CDR3 length is 16 residues. Regarding this clone: Its antigen remains unknown.

The sample was PBMCs. The receptor comes from a man aged 25 to 45 in good health and CMV-seronegative. V gene TRBV7-8 combines with J gene TRBJ1-4, with D tentatively TRBD1 (5 bases). The CDR3 DNA follows: TGTGCCAGCAGCCCGCGGGACGCCCGGAGGGGAGAAAAACTGTTTTTT. Translated: CASSPRDARRGEKLFF.